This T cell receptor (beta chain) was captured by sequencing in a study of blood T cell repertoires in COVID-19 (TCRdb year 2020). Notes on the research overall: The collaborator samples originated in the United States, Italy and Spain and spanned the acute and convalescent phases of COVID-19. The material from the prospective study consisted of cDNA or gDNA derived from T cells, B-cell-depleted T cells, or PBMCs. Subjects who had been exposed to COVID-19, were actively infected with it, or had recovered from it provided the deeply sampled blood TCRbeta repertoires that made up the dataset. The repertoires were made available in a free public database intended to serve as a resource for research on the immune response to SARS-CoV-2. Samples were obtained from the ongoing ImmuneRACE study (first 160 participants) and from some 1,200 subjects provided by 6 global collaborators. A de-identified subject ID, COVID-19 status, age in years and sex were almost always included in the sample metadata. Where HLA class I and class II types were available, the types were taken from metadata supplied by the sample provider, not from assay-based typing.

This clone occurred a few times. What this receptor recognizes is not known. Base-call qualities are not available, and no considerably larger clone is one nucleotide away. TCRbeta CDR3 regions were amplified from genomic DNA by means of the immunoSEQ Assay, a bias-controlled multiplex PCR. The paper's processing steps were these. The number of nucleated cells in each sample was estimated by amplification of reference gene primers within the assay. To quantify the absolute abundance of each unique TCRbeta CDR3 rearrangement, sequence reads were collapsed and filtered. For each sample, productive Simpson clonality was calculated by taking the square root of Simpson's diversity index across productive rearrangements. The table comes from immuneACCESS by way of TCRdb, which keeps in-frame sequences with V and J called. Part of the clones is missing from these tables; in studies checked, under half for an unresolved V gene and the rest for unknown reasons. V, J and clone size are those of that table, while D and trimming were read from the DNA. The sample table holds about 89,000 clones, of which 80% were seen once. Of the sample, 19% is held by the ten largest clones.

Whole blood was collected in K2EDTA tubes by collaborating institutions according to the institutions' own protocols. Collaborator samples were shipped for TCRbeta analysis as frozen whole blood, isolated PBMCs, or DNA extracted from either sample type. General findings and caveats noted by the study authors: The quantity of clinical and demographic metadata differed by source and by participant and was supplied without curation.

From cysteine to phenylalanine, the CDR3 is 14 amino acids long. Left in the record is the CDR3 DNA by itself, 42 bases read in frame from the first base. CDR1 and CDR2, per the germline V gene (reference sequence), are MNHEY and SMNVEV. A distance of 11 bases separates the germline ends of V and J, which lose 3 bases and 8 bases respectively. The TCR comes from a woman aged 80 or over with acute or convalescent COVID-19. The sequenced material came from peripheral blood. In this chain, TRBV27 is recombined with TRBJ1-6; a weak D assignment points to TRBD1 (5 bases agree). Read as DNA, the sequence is TGTGCCAGCAGTTTTTGGGGGGGGGATTCACCCCTCCACTTT. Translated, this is CASSFWGGDSPLHF.